The clone carrying this TCR beta chain appeared many times. Its matching antigen is unknown. V was clipped by 0 bases and J by 5 bases, with 6 bases between them. CDR3 length: 13 residues. Germline CDR1 reads SGDLS; CDR2 reads YYNGEE. Until they underwent thyroid surgery, no patient had received any treatment. In the authors' methods: A classifier of distant metastasis in papillary thyroid cancer was built from CDR3 differences (across clinicopathological groups). TCRdb reanalyzed the PCR reads via MiXCR. It is TCRdb's table, rather than the study itself, that gives the V and J calls and clone size. The table records about 40,000 clones, roughly a sixth of them present only once. This sample was included in a study of metastatic and nonmetastatic thyroid tumors. On the study more broadly: The comparison covered peripheral blood and tumor or nodule tissue in malignant and benign thyroid patients. General study results and limits: Malignant thyroid tumors reportedly had TCR beta diversity that was significantly higher than in benign nodules, in blood and tumor.

The receptor's source is a female donor with papillary thyroid cancer or a benign thyroid nodule (not recorded which). Some clones in this sample may be carry-over from other donors' samples. The specimen sequenced was blood. This rearrangement joins TRBV9 to TRBJ2-1; D is ambiguous. CDR3 protein: CASSVVTDNEQFF. DNA of the CDR3: TGTGCCAGCAGCGTAGTAACAGACAATGAGCAGTTCTTC.